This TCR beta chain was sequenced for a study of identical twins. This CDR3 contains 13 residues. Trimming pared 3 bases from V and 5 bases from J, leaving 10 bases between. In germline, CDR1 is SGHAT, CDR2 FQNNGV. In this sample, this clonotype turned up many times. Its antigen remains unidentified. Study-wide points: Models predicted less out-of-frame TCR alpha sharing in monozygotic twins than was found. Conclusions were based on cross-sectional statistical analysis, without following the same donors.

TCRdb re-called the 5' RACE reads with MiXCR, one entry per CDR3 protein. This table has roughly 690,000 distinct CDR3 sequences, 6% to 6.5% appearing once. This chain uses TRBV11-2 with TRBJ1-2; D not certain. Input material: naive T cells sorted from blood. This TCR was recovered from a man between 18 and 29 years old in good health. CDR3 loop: CASSLEGVYGYTF. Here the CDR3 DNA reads TGTGCCAGCAGCTTGGAGGGAGTTTATGGCTACACCTTC.